Listed below are T cell receptor beta chains from one sample, sequenced in a study of Graves' ophthalmopathy and Graves' hyperthyroidism. TCRdb re-analysed the multiplex PCR reads in MiXCR, keeping a single row per CDR3 protein. The sample holds some 370,000 distinct CDR3 sequences, approximately 17% seen once. The sample taken for sequencing was peripheral blood. Receptors originate from an adult woman with stable Graves' hyperthyroidism. CDR3s include the opening cysteine and the closing phenylalanine or tryptophan. D genes are given only for firm matches. The size field is filled for only some rows; it gives once, few, many or a size class.

CDR3 length | J gene | V gene | D gene | clone size | CDR3 DNA | CDR3 protein
12 | TRBJ1-2 | TRBV6-2/TRBV6-3 | - | many | TGTGCCAGCGCCGACAGGAACTATGGCTACACCTTC | CASADRNYGYTF
13 | TRBJ2-7 | TRBV7-9 | TRBD1 | few | TGTGCCAGCTCAGGGACAGGGATCTACGAGCAGTACTTC | CASSGTGIYEQYF
13 | TRBJ1-2 | TRBV5-6 | - | - | TGTGCCAGCAGCGGCGGACCGATCTATGGCTACACCTTC | CASSGGPIYGYTF
18 | TRBJ2-2 | TRBV3-1 | - | - | TGTGCCAGCAGCCAAGATGGAGGGGGCTGGTTACACACCGGGGAGCTGTTTTTT | CASSQDGGGWLHTGELFF
20 | TRBJ2-2 | TRBV7-2 | TRBD2 | many | TGTGCCAGCAGCTTATACAGCCTGACTAGCGGGAGCGGGGGCACCGGGGAGCTGTTTTTT | CASSLYSLTSGSGGTGELFF
13 | TRBJ2-7 | TRBV7-2 | - | - | TGTGCCAGCAGTTCGGACACCGCCTACGAGCAGTACTTC | CASSSDTAYEQYF
14 | TRBJ1-6 | TRBV20-1 | - | many | TGCAGTGCTAGACTCCTCTCCTATAATTCACCCCTCCACTTT | CSARLLSYNSPLHF
15 | TRBJ2-5 | TRBV6-1 | - | - | TGTGCCAGCAGTGACGCGGGGGCCCTTCAAGAGACCCAGTATTTC | CASSDAGALQETQYF
14 | TRBJ1-2 | TRBV4-1 | - | many | TGCGCCAGCAGCCAGCAGACAGCCAACTATGGCTACACCTTC | CASSQQTANYGYTF
15 | TRBJ1-5 | TRBV20-1 | - | - | TGCAGTGCTAGCGAAGGGACTGATAGCAATCAGCCCCAGCATTTT | CSASEGTDSNQPQHF
15 | TRBJ2-7 | TRBV6-5 | TRBD1 | many | TGTGCCAGCGGGGTGAAAGACAGGGGGCGGTCCGAGCAGTACTTC | CASGVKDRGRSEQYF
14 | TRBJ2-5 | TRBV12-5 | - | many | TGTGCTAGTACCGGTGGCGGCCCTAGAGAGACCCAGTACTTC | CASTGGGPRETQYF
12 | TRBJ2-5 | TRBV24-1 | - | many | TGTGCCACCAGTGATTCCGGGGCCCGCCAGTACTTC | CATSDSGARQYF
15 | TRBJ1-3 | TRBV4-2 | - | many | TGTGCCAGCAGCCAAGGTCAGCCCTCTGGAAACACCATATATTTT | CASSQGQPSGNTIYF
16 | TRBJ2-7 | TRBV18 | TRBD2 | - | TGTGCCAGCTCACCCGGGACTAGCGGGAGCACCTACGAGCAGTACTTC | CASSPGTSGSTYEQYF
14 | TRBJ1-1 | TRBV28 | - | - | TGTGCCACCAGCAGTCGGGGCCCGAACACTGAAGCTTTCTTT | CATSSRGPNTEAFF
14 | TRBJ2-5 | TRBV5-1 | TRBD2 | few | TGCGCCAGCAGCACCGGGACTACCCAAGAGACCCAGTACTTC | CASSTGTTQETQYF
14 | TRBJ2-2 | TRBV25-1 | - | many | TGTGCCAGCAGTGAACCCAGGGCCTCCGGGGAGCTGTTTTTT | CASSEPRASGELFF
15 | TRBJ1-4 | TRBV11-1 | - | many | TGTGCCAGCAGCGAAAACGGGGGAACTAATGAAAAACTGTTTTTT | CASSENGGTNEKLFF
13 | TRBJ1-1 | TRBV12-3/TRBV12-4 | - | many | TGTGCCAGCTCTGGGATGGGGAACACTGAAGCTTTCTTT | CASSGMGNTEAFF
14 | TRBJ2-7 | TRBV30 | - | - | TGTGCCTGGACCCCCGGGGGCATAGCCTACGAGCAGTACTTC | CAWTPGGIAYEQYF
14 | TRBJ2-2 | TRBV7-2 | - | many | TGTGCCAGCAGCTTAGGGATTACAACCGGGGAGCTGTTTTTT | CASSLGITTGELFF
16 | TRBJ2-5 | TRBV6-2/TRBV6-3 | TRBD2 | many | TGTGCCAGCAGTTCCCGACTAGCGGGAGGGCTCGAGACCCAGTACTTC | CASSSRLAGGLETQYF
16 | TRBJ1-6 | TRBV6-2/TRBV6-3 | - | - | TGTGCCAGCAGTTACTCGGGGGGCTTCGGGAATTCACCCCTCCACTTT | CASSYSGGFGNSPLHF
13 | TRBJ2-5 | TRBV2 | - | many | TGTGCCGGACATTCTTGGCAGTCTGAGACCCAGTACTTC | CAGHSWQSETQYF
14 | TRBJ2-7 | TRBV11-2 | - | many | TGTGCCAGCAGCTTGGGGCCTCGGGAGTACGAGCAGTACTTC | CASSLGPREYEQYF
15 | TRBJ2-7 | TRBV28 | - | many | TGTGCCAGCAGTTTATTCCACGACACGAACTACGAGCAGTACTTC | CASSLFHDTNYEQYF
14 | TRBJ2-7 | TRBV12-3/TRBV12-4 | TRBD2 | - | TGTGCCAGCAGTTTGGCACTAGCGACCTACGAGCAGTACTTC | CASSLALATYEQYF
14 | TRBJ2-7 | TRBV28 | - | - | TGTGCCAGCAGTTTATGGGGCAGGAACCACGAGCAGTACTTC | CASSLWGRNHEQYF
13 | TRBJ1-1 | TRBV7-9 | - | - | TGTGCCAGCAGCGAACAGGGTGGAACTGAAGCTTGCTTT | CASSEQGGTEACF
15 | TRBJ2-2 | TRBV28 | - | many | TGTGCCAGCAGTTTTAGCGGAATAGGTACCGGGGAGCTGTTTTTT | CASSFSGIGTGELFF